The T cell receptor (beta chain) described here comes from a study of blood T cell repertoires in COVID-19. Study background: Samples representing acute and convalescent COVID-19 were sourced from the United States, Italy and Spain. T cells, B-cell-depleted T cells, or PBMCs supplied cDNA or gDNA.

The Seattle patients joined while their infection was active and were tracked longitudinally afterward. In the study's own analysis: Amplification from reference gene primers served as the basis for estimated nucleated cell counts. Sequencing was performed with immunoSEQ multiplex PCR; in TCRdb, only in-frame clones are kept and a portion is missing. V and J calls plus clone size are reproduced from that table; the DNA served to infer D and trimming. The sample has about 360,000 clones; approximately 86% are singletons. The TCR sequence derives from a woman aged 55-69 years with COVID-19, enrolled during active disease. Sequenced sample: peripheral blood.

The DNA of the CDR3 is TGTGCCAGCTCACTGGCAAGGGGGCAAGAAGGAAACACCATATATTTT. Its translation: CASSLARGQEGNTIYF. The chain has TRBV18 and TRBJ1-3, with 7 bases lining up with TRBD1. Germline CDR1 KGHSH, CDR2 LQKENI. The CDR3 has 16 residues. Germline trimming cut 4 bases from V and 4 bases from J; bases unmatched to any gene: 10.